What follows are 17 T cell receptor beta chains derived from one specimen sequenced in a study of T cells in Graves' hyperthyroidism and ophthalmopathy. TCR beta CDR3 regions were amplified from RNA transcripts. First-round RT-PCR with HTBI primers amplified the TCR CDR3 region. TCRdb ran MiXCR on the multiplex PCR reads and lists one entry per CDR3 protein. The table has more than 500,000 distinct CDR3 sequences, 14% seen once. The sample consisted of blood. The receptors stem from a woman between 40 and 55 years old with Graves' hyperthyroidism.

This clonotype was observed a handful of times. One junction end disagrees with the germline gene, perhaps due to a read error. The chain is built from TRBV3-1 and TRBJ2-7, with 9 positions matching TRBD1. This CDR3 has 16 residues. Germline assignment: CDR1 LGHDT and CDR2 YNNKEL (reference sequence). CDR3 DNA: TGTGTCAGCAGCCAATTGCCGGGACAGGGAACCTACGAGCAGTACTTC. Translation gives CVSSQLPGQGTYEQYF.

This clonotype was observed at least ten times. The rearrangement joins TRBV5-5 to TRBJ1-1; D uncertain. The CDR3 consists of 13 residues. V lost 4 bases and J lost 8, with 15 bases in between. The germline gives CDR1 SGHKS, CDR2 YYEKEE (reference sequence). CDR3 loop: CASSPRSLAEAFF. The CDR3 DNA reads TGTGCCAGCAGCCCCCGGTCGTTAGCAGAAGCTTTCTTT.

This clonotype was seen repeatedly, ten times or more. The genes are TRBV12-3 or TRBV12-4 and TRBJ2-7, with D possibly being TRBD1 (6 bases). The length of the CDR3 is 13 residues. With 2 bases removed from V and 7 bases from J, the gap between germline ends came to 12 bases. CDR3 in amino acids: CASSLQGSIEQYF. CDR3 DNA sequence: TGTGCCAGCAGTTTACAGGGGAGTATAGAGCAGTACTTC.

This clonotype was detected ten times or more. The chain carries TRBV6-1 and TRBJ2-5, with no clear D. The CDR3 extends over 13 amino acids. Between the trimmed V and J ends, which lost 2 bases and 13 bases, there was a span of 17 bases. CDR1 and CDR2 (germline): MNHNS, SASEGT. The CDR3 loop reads CASSEWASHDPYF. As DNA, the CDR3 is TGTGCCAGCAGTGAATGGGCGAGCCACGACCCGTACTTC.

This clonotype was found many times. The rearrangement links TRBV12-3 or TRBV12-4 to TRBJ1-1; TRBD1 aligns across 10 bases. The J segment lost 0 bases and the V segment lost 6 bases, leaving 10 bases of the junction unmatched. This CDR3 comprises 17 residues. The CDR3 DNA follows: TGTGCCAGCAGCTTCCGGGACAGGGGATTGATGAACACTGAAGCTTTCTTT. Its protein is CASSFRDRGLMNTEAFF.

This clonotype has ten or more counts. CDR3 protein: CSAGTSGTGELFF. CDR3 nucleotide sequence: TGCAGTGCCGGGACTAGCGGGACCGGGGAGCTGTTTTTT. The genes are TRBV20-1 and TRBJ2-2; 12 bases are a match to TRBD2. The CDR3 is 13 amino acids. J lost 5 bases, V lost 6 bases, and 1 base had no gene match. CDR1 is DFQATT and CDR2 is SNEGSKA in the germline V gene (reference sequence).

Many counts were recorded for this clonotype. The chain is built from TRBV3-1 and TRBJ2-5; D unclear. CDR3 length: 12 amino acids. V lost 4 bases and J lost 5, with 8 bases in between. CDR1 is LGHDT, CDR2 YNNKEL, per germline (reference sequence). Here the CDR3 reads CASSLFEETQYF. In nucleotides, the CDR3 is TGTGCCAGCAGCCTTTTCGAGGAGACCCAGTACTTC.

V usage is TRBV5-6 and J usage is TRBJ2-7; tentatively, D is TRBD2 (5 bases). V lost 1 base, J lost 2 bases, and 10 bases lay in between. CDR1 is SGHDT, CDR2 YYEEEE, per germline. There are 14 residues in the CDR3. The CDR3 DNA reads TGTGCCAGCAGCTTGCCGGGAAGCACCTACGAGCAGTACTTC. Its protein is CASSLPGSTYEQYF. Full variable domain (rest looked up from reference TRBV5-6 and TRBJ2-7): DAGVTQSPTHLIKTRGQQVTLRCSPKSGHDTVSWYQQALGQGPQFIFQYYEEEERQRGNFPDRFSGHQFPNYSSELNVNALLLGDSALYLCASSLPGSTYEQYFGPGTRLTVT.

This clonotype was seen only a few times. DNA for the CDR3: TGTGCCAGCAGTACAGTCGGGGACCAAGAGACCCAGTACTTC. Amino acids: CASSTVGDQETQYF. The rearrangement joins TRBV12-3 or TRBV12-4 to TRBJ2-5, with D perhaps TRBD2 (5 bases). The CDR3 is made up of 14 amino acids. Deletions cut 5 bases from V and 0 bases from J, with 10 bases between.

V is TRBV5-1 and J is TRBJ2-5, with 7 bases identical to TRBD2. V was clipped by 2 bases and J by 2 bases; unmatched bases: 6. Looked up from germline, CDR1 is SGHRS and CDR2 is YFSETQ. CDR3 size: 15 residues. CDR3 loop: CASSLAGSPQETQYF. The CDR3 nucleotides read TGCGCCAGCAGCTTAGCGGGATCCCCTCAAGAGACCCAGTACTTC.

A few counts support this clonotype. CDR3 nucleotides: TGTGCCAGCAGTTACCCCCCATACAGGGAGGACACTGAAGCTTTCTTT. Translated, it gives CASSYPPYREDTEAFF. This chain joins TRBV6-2 or TRBV6-3 and TRBJ1-1, with a tentative D call TRBD1 (6 bases). V gave up 2 bases and J gave up 3 bases, with 16 bases separating them. CDR3 length: 16 amino acids. The germline CDR1 and CDR2 sequences are MNHEY and SVGEGT.

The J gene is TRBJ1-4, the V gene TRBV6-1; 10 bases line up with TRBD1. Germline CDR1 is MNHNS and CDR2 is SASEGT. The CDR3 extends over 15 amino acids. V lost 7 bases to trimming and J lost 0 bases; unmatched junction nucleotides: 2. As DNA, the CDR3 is TGTGCCAGCAAGGGGACAGGGGCAACTAATGAAAAACTGTTTTTT. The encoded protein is CASKGTGATNEKLFF.

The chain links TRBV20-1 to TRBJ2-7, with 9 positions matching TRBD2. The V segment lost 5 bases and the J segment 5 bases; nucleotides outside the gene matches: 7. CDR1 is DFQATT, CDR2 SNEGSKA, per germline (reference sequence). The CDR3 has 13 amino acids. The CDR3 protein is CSAGSSGNNEQYF. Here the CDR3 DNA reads TGCAGTGCTGGATCTAGCGGGAACAACGAGCAGTACTTC.

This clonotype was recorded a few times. The CDR3 is CASSSIRFNGELFF. The CDR3 DNA is TGTGCCAGCAGCTCCATCAGATTCAACGGGGAGCTGTTTTTT. This chain uses TRBV7-3 with TRBJ2-2; D remains ambiguous. This CDR3 has 14 residues. The germline V and J ends were trimmed by 4 bases and 7 bases, with 13 bases remaining between them. Per germline, CDR1 SGHTA and CDR2 FQGTGA.

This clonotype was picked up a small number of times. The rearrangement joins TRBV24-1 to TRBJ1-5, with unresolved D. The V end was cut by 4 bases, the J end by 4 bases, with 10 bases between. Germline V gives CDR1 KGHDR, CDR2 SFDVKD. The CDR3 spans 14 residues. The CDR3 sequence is CATSEGPGNQPQHF. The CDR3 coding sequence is TGTGCCACCAGTGAAGGACCTGGAAATCAGCCCCAGCATTTT.

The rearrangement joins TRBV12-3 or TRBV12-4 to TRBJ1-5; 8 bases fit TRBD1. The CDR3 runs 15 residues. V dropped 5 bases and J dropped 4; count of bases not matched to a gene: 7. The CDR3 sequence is CASSPGQGDNQPQHF. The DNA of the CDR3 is TGTGCCAGCAGTCCCGGACAGGGCGATAATCAGCCCCAGCATTTT.

CDR3 sequence (DNA): TGCAGCGTTGAAGGGGGCCCCTATGCATCCTACGAGCAGTACTTC. It yields the protein CSVEGGPYASYEQYF. The V call is TRBV29-1, the J call TRBJ2-7; D may be TRBD1 (5 bases). This CDR3 is built from 15 residues. V was clipped by 1 base and J by 1 base, with 14 bases between them. From germline, CDR1 is SQVTM and CDR2 ANQGSEA.